Described below is a single T cell receptor beta chain sequence and its context. Its antigen is as yet unknown. The CDR3 runs to 14 residues. The germline V gene encodes CDR1 MRHNA and CDR2 SNTAGT. V was clipped by 4 bases and J by 9 bases; unmatched bases: 7. In the PCR, 60 Vbeta and 13 Jbeta primers were used. The protocol was immunoSEQ multiplex PCR, while the TCRdb copy is restricted to in-frame clones and leaves out a portion. Counted here are about 55,000 clones, about 76% occurring once; the ten biggest clones make up around 2.4%. The data were taken from a study of cytomegalovirus exposure and HLA in healthy donors. Study-level findings and limits: Researchers reported in a later analysis that common viral pathogens appeared linked to several top clusters. The study listed under 200 cytomegalovirus-associated TCR beta chains.

V is TRBV6-4 and J is TRBJ2-1; 9 bases map to TRBD2. The source of this sequence is a female donor in good health and CMV-seronegative. The material sequenced was PBMCs. CDR3 bases: TGTGCCAGCAGTGGCGAGCGGGGGGTCGGTGAGCAGTTCTTC. Protein: CASSGERGVGEQFF.